The clone carrying this T cell receptor beta chain turned up a few times. Its specificity is unknown. This sample was included in a study of T cell repertoires in cytomegalovirus infection. Trimming pared 6 bases from V and 0 bases from J, leaving 29 bases between. The CDR3 extends over 20 amino acids. TCRdb called the reads again in MiXCR, with one record for every CDR3 protein. The sample has roughly 160,000 distinct CDR3 sequences, roughly 20% seen once. The material sequenced was CD8+ T cells from cultured PBMCs, taken from culture after CMV antigen stimulation. This clonotype was obtained from a human donor in good health (CMV status not recorded). Some clones in this sample may be carry-over from other donors' samples. The genes are TRBV12-3 or TRBV12-4 and TRBJ1-1; D possibly corresponds to TRBD1 (6 bases). CDR3 residues: CASRPGLFGQGPRMNTEAFF. The CDR3 bases are TGTGCCAGCAGGCCCGGTTTATTTGGGCAGGGGCCTAGGATGAACACTGAAGCTTTCTTT.